The 10 T cell receptor beta chains below all came from one sample that was sequenced in a study of blood T cell repertoires in COVID-19. Some clones are missing from TCRdb's copy, which holds only in-frame ones; the method was immunoSEQ multiplex PCR. The table includes some 460,000 clones, about 90% detected once. The sequenced sample consisted of PBMCs or T cells enriched from blood (not recorded which). These receptors all stem from a woman in her late teens or twenties with acute COVID-19.

The rearrangement uses TRBV12-3 or TRBV12-4 and TRBJ1-1; D remains unclear. The V end lost 3 bases, the J end lost 10 bases, and 9 bases lay between the germline ends. This CDR3 comprises 11 residues. The CDR3 spells CASSFLGSAFF. CDR3 coding DNA: TGTGCCAGCAGTTTCTTGGGCTCAGCTTTCTTT.

The rearrangement uses TRBV7-9 and TRBJ1-5; D remains ambiguous. The CDR3 runs to 16 residues. CDR1 SEHNR and CDR2 FQNEAQ come from the germline V gene (reference sequence). Deletions cut 4 bases from V and 2 bases from J, with 15 bases between. The DNA for the CDR3 is TGTGCCAGCAGCTACAGCCGGGCCGGGGGCAATCAGCCCCAGCATTTT. As protein: CASSYSRAGGNQPQHF.

The chain recombines TRBV6-5 with TRBJ2-7, with 9 bases matching TRBD1. The germline V gene encodes CDR1 MNHEY and CDR2 SVGAGI. V shed 5 bases and J 4 bases; nucleotides not matched to a gene: 3. The CDR3 spans 13 residues. The CDR3 spells CASSLGQGYEQYF. CDR3 in DNA: TGTGCCAGCAGTCTGGGACAGGGTTACGAGCAGTACTTC.

This clone was observed a single time. The J gene is TRBJ1-5, the V gene TRBV6-1, with D unclear. Deletions cut 0 bases from V and 9 bases from J, with 6 bases between. The CDR3 is 12 amino acids. Germline V gene lookup returns CDR1 MNHNS and CDR2 SASEGT. CDR3 in amino acids: CASSEARGPQHF. In DNA, the CDR3 is TGTGCCAGCAGTGAAGCTCGCGGGCCCCAGCATTTT.

V and J are TRBV2 and TRBJ2-7, with D perhaps TRBD1 (5 bases). The CDR3 has 16 residues. Germline-derived CDR1 and CDR2 are SNHLY and FYNNEI. Trimming cost V 2 bases and J 5 bases, with 19 bases left between them. The CDR3 nucleotides read TGTGCCAGCAGTGAAAGCCCGACAGTCCGCGGTGACGAGCAGTACTTC. Amino acids: CASSESPTVRGDEQYF.

This sequence joins TRBV18 and TRBJ1-2, with D unresolved. Germline V lookup: CDR1 KGHSH, CDR2 LQKENI. The CDR3 runs to 12 residues. With 6 bases removed from V and 5 bases from J, the gap between germline ends came to 10 bases. The CDR3 DNA reads as TGTGCCAGCTCCCCTCCGGAGTATGGCTACACCTTC. Amino acid sequence: CASSPPEYGYTF.

The chain couples TRBV13 to TRBJ2-7; 7 bases align to TRBD2. CDR3 size: 14 residues. Germline CDR1 reads PRHDT; CDR2 reads FYEKMQ (reference sequence). J was trimmed by 0 bases and V by 4 bases; bases with no gene match: 3. The CDR3 is CASSSRESSYEQYF. CDR3 sequence (DNA): TGTGCCAGCAGCTCGCGGGAGAGCTCCTACGAGCAGTACTTC.

This rearrangement joins TRBV28 to TRBJ2-2; D is ambiguous. The CDR3 is made up of 12 amino acids. Germline CDR1 is MDHEN and CDR2 is SYDVKM. The V gene lost 6 bases and the J gene lost 5 bases, with 7 bases spanning the gap. CDR3 DNA sequence: TGTGCCAGCAGCTCTAGAACCGGGGAGCTGTTTTTT. As protein: CASSSRTGELFF.

The V call is TRBV4-2, the J call TRBJ2-7; D unresolved. The CDR3 is made up of 14 amino acids. V was shortened by 7 bases and J by 4 bases, with 17 bases between the two germline ends. Germline loops: CDR1 LGHNA, CDR2 YNFKEQ. This CDR3 is CASMAMSGTYEQYF. The CDR3 DNA is TGTGCCAGCATGGCAATGTCGGGTACATACGAGCAGTACTTC.

This clone was found once. V usage is TRBV3-1 (or the pseudogene TRBV3-2) and J usage is TRBJ2-7; the match to TRBD2 covers 14 bases. V was clipped by 0 bases and J by 3 bases; unmatched bases: 22. The germline V gene encodes CDR1 LGHDT and CDR2 YNNKEL (reference sequence). CDR3 length: 23 residues. In DNA form, the CDR3 reads TGTGCCAGCAGCCAAGAAACCTCAACGGGGCCGGGGGGACTAGCGGGAGCTGGCTACGAGCAGTACTTC. It yields the protein CASSQETSTGPGGLAGAGYEQYF.